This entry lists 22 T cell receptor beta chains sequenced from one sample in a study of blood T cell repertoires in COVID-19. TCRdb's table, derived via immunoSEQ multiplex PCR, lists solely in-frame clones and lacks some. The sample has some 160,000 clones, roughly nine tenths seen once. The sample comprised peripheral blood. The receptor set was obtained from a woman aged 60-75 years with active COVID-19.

The DNA for the CDR3 is TGCGCCAGCAGCTTACCAAGCGGGACGACCGCGGATGAGCAGTTCTTC. Amino acids: CASSLPSGTTADEQFF. V is TRBV5-1 and J is TRBJ2-1; 7 nucleotides align to TRBD2. The CDR3 length is 16 residues. Germline CDR1 is SGHRS and CDR2 is YFSETQ. Germline trimming cut 2 bases from V and 8 bases from J; bases unmatched to any gene: 13.

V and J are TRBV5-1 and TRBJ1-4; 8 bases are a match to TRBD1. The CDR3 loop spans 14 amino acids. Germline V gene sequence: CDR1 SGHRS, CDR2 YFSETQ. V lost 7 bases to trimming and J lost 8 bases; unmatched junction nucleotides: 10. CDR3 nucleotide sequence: TGCGCCAGCCGATCAGGACAGGGAGGAGAAAAACTGTTTTTT. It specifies CASRSGQGGEKLFF.

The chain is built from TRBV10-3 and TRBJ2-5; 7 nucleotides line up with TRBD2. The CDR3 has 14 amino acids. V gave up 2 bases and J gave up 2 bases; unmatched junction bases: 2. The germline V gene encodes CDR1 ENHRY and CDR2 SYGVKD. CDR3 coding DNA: TGTGCCATCAGTGAGGGGGAGGGTCAAGAGACCCAGTACTTC. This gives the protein CAISEGEGQETQYF.

Here the CDR3 DNA reads TGCGCCAGCAGCATAACAGGGCCAGATACGCAGTATTTT. Translation: CASSITGPDTQYF. J is TRBJ2-3 and V is TRBV5-1, with D maybe TRBD1 (6 bases). This CDR3 contains 13 residues. Looked up from germline, CDR1 is SGHRS and CDR2 is YFSETQ. Trimming cost V 4 bases and J 4 bases, with 10 bases left between them.

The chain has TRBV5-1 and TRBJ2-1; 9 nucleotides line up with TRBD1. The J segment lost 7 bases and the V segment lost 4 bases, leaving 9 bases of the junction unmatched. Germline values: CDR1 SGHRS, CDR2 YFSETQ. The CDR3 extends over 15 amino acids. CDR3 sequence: CASSLQGAGSNEQFF. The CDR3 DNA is TGCGCCAGCAGCCTACAGGGGGCTGGGTCGAATGAGCAGTTCTTC. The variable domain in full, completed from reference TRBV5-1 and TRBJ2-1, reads KAGVTQTPRYLIKTRGQQVTLSCSPISGHRSVSWYQQTPGQGLQFLFEYFSETQRNKGNFPGRFSGRQFSNSRSEMNVSTLELGDSALYLCASSLQGAGSNEQFFGPGTRLTVL.

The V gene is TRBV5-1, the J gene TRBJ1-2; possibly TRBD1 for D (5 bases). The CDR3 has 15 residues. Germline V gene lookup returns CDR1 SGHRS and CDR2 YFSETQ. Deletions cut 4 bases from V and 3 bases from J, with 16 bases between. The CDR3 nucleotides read TGCGCCAGCAGCCCTGGCGGCAGGGCGGACTATGGCTACACCTTC. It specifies CASSPGGRADYGYTF.

CDR3: CASSAHPRDEQYF. In DNA, the CDR3 is TGTGCCAGCAGCGCGCATCCTCGGGACGAGCAGTACTTC. The rearrangement uses TRBV7-3 and TRBJ2-7; unclear D gene. Germline CDR1 SGHTA, CDR2 FQGTGA. V lost 5 bases and J 5 bases, leaving 13 bases between the germline ends. This CDR3 contains 13 residues. The variable domain in full, with the rest retrieved from reference TRBV7-3 and TRBJ2-7, is GAGVSQTPSNKVTEKGKYVELRCDPISGHTALYWYRQSLGQGPEFLIYFQGTGAADDSGLPNDRFFAVRPEGSVSTLKIQRTERGDSAVYLCASSAHPRDEQYFGPGTRLTVT.

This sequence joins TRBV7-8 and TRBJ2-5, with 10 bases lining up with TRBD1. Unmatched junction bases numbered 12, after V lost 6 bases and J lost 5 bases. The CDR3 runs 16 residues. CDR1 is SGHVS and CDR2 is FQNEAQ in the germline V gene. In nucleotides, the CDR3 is TGTGCCAGCAGTCTGAGGGACAGGGGAGGTCCGGAGACCCAGTACTTC. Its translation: CASSLRDRGGPETQYF.

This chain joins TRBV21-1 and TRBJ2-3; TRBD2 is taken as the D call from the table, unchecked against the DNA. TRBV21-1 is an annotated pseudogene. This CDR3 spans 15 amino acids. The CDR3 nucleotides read TGTGCCAGCAGGGCCGGGGGGCCCTACTTCGATACGCAGTATTTT. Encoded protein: CASRAGGPYFDTQYF.

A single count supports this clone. In DNA, the CDR3 is TGCGCCAGCAGCCGGGACAGGGGATACTATAATTCACCCCTCCACTTT. It specifies CASSRDRGYYNSPLHF. J is TRBJ1-6 and V is TRBV4-1, with 10 bases that match TRBD1. Unmatched junction bases numbered 3, after V lost 4 bases and J lost 3 bases. Germline V lookup: CDR1 MGHRA, CDR2 YSYEKL. The CDR3 covers 16 residues.

DNA for the CDR3: TGTGCCAGCAGAAGAGGGTCGGCGGAGACCCAGTACTTC. This encodes CASRRGSAETQYF. V and J are TRBV12-3 or TRBV12-4 and TRBJ2-5; possibly TRBD2 for D (5 bases). Trimming pared 6 bases from V and 5 bases from J, leaving 13 bases between. This CDR3 has 13 residues.

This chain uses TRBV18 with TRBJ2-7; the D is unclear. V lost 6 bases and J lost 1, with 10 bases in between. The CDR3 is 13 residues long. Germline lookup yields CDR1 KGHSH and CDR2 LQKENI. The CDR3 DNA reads TGTGCCAGCTCCCCGACTTCATCCTACGAGCAGTACTTC. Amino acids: CASSPTSSYEQYF.

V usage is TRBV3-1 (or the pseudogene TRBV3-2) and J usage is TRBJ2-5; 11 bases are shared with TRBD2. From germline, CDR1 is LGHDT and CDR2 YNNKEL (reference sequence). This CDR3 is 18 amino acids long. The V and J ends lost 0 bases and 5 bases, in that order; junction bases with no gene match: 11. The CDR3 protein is CASSQEVIAGGSGETQYF. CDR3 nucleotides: TGTGCCAGCAGCCAAGAAGTAATAGCGGGAGGGTCAGGGGAGACCCAGTACTTC.

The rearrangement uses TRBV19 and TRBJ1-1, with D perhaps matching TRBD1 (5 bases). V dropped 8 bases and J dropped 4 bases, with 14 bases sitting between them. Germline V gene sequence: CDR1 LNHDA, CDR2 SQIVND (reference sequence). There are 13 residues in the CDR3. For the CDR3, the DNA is TGTGCCAGTTCGCTGCAGGGATTCACTGAAGCTTTCTTT. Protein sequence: CASSLQGFTEAFF.

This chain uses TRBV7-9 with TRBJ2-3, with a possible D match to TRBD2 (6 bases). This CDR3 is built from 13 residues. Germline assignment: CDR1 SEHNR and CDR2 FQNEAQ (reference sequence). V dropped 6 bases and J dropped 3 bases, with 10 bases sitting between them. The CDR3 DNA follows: TGTGCCAGCAGGTGGGGGGAGACAGATACGCAGTATTTT. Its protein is CASRWGETDTQYF. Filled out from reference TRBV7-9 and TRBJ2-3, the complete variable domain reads DTGVSQNPRHKITKRGQNVTFRCDPISEHNRLYWYRQTLGQGPEFLTYFQNEAQLEKSRLLSDRFSAERPKGSFSTLEIQRTEQGDSAMYLCASRWGETDTQYFGPGTRLTVL.

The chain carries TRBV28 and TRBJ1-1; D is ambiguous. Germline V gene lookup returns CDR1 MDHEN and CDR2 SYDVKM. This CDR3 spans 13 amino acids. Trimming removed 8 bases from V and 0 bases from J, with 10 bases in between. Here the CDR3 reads CASLVELNTEAFF. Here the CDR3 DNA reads TGTGCCAGCCTTGTGGAGTTGAACACTGAAGCTTTCTTT.

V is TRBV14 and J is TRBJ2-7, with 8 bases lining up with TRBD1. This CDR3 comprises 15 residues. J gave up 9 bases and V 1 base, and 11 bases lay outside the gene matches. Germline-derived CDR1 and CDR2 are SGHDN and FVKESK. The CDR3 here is CASSQAGTGDLSQYF. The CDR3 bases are TGTGCCAGCAGCCAAGCGGGGACAGGCGACCTGTCGCAGTACTTC.

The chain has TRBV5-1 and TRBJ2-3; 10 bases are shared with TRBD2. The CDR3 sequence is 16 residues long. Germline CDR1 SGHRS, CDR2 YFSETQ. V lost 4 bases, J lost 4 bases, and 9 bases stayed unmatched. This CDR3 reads CASSPSGRAPPDTQYF. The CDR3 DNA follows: TGCGCCAGCAGCCCCAGCGGGAGGGCGCCTCCAGATACGCAGTATTTT.

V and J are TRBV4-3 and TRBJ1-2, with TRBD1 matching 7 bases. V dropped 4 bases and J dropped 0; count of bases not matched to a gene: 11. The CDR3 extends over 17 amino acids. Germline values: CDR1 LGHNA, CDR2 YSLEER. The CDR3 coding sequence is TGCGCCAGCAGCCCGCTACTAGGGACAGCCTCTAACTATGGCTACACCTTC. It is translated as CASSPLLGTASNYGYTF.

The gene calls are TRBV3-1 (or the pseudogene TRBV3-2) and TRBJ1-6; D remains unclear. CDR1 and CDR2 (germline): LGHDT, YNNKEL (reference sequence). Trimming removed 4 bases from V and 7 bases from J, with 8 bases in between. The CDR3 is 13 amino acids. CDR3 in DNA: TGTGCCAGCAGCCCCCTCGCGAATTCACCCCTCCACTTT. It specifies CASSPLANSPLHF.

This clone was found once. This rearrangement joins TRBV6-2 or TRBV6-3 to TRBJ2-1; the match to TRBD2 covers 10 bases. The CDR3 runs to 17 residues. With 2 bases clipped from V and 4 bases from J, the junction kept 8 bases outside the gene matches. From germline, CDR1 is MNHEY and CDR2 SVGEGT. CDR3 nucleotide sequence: TGTGCCAGCAGTTACGACGGACTAGCGGAGACATACAATGAGCAGTTCTTC. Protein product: CASSYDGLAETYNEQFF.

DNA of the CDR3: TGTGCCAGCAGCGTGCCGCGGCTCCGTGACTTCCTAGCGGGAGAGGGATCAGATACGCAGTATTTT. Protein sequence: CASSVPRLRDFLAGEGSDTQYF. The chain recombines TRBV9 with TRBJ2-3; TRBD2 aligns across 10 bases. V lost 2 bases to trimming and J lost 4 bases; unmatched junction nucleotides: 25. CDR1 and CDR2 (germline): SGDLS, YYNGEE. The CDR3 extends over 22 amino acids.